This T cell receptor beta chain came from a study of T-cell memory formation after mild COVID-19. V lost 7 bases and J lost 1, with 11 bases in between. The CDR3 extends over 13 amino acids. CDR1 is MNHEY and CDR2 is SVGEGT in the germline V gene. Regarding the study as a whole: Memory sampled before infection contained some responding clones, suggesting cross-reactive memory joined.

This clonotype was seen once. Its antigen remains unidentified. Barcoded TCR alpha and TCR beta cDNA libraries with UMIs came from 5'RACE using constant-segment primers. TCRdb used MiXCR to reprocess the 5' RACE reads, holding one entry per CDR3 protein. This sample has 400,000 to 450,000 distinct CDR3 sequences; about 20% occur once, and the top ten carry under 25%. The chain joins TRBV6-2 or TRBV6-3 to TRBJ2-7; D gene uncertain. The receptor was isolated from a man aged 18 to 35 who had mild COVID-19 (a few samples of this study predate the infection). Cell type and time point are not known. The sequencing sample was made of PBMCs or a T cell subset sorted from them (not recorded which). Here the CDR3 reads CASTSMQSYEQYV. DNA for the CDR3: TGTGCCAGCACCTCGATGCAGTCCTACGAGCAGTACGTC.